The 18 T cell receptor beta chains in this list originate from one sample, sequenced in a study of blood T cells in healthy people across ages. Alongside a J-beta primer mix, a sample-barcoded 5' primer served in a second PCR lasting 7 to 11 cycles. TCRdb ran MiXCR on the 5' RACE reads and lists one entry per CDR3 protein. The profile covers some 1 million distinct CDR3 sequences, with over 35% appearing a single time and under 20% taken by the ten largest. The sequenced sample consisted of blood. The receptors stem from a woman between 55 and 75 years old in good health.

The chain links TRBV4-1 to TRBJ2-1; TRBD2 matches 11 bases. The CDR3 consists of 16 residues. Per germline, CDR1 MGHRA and CDR2 YSYEKL. V was pared by 6 bases and J by 4 bases, with 8 bases of the junction left unmatched. CDR3 nucleotides: TGCGCCAGCAGTCAACTTGGACTAGCGGGTTACAATGAGCAGTTCTTC. Its translation is CASSQLGLAGYNEQFF.

The chain employs TRBV27 and TRBJ2-3; D might be TRBD2 (5 bases). CDR1 is MNHEY, CDR2 SMNVEV, per germline (reference sequence). CDR3 length equals 14 residues. Deletions cut 5 bases from V and 2 bases from J, with 11 bases between. CDR3 loop: CASSKRTYTDTQYF. The DNA for the CDR3 is TGTGCCAGCAGTAAACGGACTTACACAGATACGCAGTATTTT.

The rearrangement joins TRBV29-1 to TRBJ2-1; D possibly corresponds to TRBD2 (7 bases). This CDR3 comprises 15 residues. Germline V gene sequence: CDR1 SQVTM, CDR2 ANQGSEA. V lost 4 bases and J 2 bases, leaving 15 bases between the germline ends. The CDR3 nucleotides are TGCAGCGTTGCAAAGGGGGGGGGCACCTACAATGAGCAGTTCTTC. Translated: CSVAKGGGTYNEQFF.

The gene calls are TRBV6-1 and TRBJ1-5; D gene uncertain. This CDR3 is built from 15 residues. Deletions cut 2 bases from V and 0 bases from J, with 8 bases between. The germline V gene encodes CDR1 MNHNS and CDR2 SASEGT. CDR3 bases: TGTGCCAGCAGTGAACGGGTGAATAGCAATCAGCCCCAGCATTTT. This sequence encodes CASSERVNSNQPQHF.

This clonotype was picked up many times. The genes are TRBV24-1 and TRBJ2-1, with a possible D match to TRBD1 (6 bases). Germline CDR1 and CDR2: KGHDR and SFDVKD. The CDR3 loop spans 15 amino acids. The V and J ends lost 2 bases and 9 bases respectively, with 16 bases between them. The CDR3 region is CATSDSVRQVREQFF. The CDR3 DNA reads as TGTGCCACCAGTGATTCAGTCCGACAGGTCCGTGAGCAGTTCTTC.

The chain carries TRBV4-1 and TRBJ1-2; a possible D gene is TRBD1 (6 bases). The V and J ends lost 0 bases and 8 bases respectively, with 19 bases between them. CDR3 length: 16 amino acids. CDR1 is MGHRA, CDR2 YSYEKL, per germline. The CDR3: CASSQESTKQGRGYTF. The CDR3 DNA reads TGCGCCAGCAGCCAAGAGAGTACGAAACAGGGCCGCGGCTACACCTTC.

The rearrangement uses TRBV12-3 or TRBV12-4 and TRBJ2-7; D is unresolved. The CDR3 runs to 14 residues. V lost 5 bases and J lost 0, with 11 bases in between. CDR3 nucleotides: TGTGCCAGCAGTCATCGGACCGGCTCCTACGAGCAGTACTTC. Translation gives CASSHRTGSYEQYF.

As for this clonotype: Mismatch with germline at one junction end may stem from a read error. The rearrangement uses TRBV7-3 and TRBJ1-1; TRBD1 matches 11 bases. Germline values: CDR1 SGHTA, CDR2 FQGTGA. CDR3 length equals 17 residues. CDR3 residues: CASSVTGQGARNTEAFF. DNA of the CDR3: TGTGCCAGCAGCGTAACCGGACAGGGGGCGAGGAACACTGAAGCTTTCTTT.

The gene calls are TRBV7-6 and TRBJ2-5; TRBD1 might be the D (6 bases). The tail of the sequence fits TRBJ2-7 better, so the J call may be wrong. This CDR3 has 16 amino acids. Germline V gene lookup returns CDR1 SGHVS and CDR2 FNYEAQ. The CDR3 here is CASSLEGERSAYEQYF. In DNA, the CDR3 is TGTGCCAGCAGCTTAGAGGGGGAACGTTCCGCCTACGAGCAGTACTTC.

V and J are TRBV15 and TRBJ2-1; 10 bases map to TRBD2. CDR1 is LNHNV, CDR2 YYDKDF, per germline (reference sequence). V lost 0 bases to trimming and J lost 10 bases; unmatched junction nucleotides: 6. This CDR3 has 15 amino acids. CDR3 amino acids: CATSREASGSLEQFF. Written as DNA, the CDR3 is TGTGCCACCAGCAGAGAGGCTAGCGGGAGTTTAGAGCAGTTCTTC.

This clonotype has at least ten counts. The chain employs TRBV6-2 or TRBV6-3 and TRBJ2-7; TRBD2 agrees at 8 bases. Germline V gene sequence: CDR1 MNHEY, CDR2 SVGEGT. Losses at the gene ends were 4 bases for V and 5 bases for J; bases not matched to a gene: 13. The CDR3 spans 16 residues. CDR3 in amino acids: CASSSPVGAGVNEQYF. The CDR3 DNA is TGTGCCAGCAGTTCCCCGGTTGGAGCGGGAGTCAACGAGCAGTACTTC.

This clonotype was seen repeatedly, ten times or more. The rearrangement joins TRBV11-1 to TRBJ2-7; the match to TRBD2 covers 10 bases. V shed 1 base and J 2 bases; nucleotides not matched to a gene: 8. CDR1 and CDR2 (germline): SGHAT, FQDESV (reference sequence). The CDR3 contains 17 residues. CDR3 bases: TGTGCCAGCAGCTTAGGTCGTAGCGGGAGGAGCACCTACGAGCAGTACTTC. Translated, it gives CASSLGRSGRSTYEQYF.

This chain uses TRBV12-3 or TRBV12-4 with TRBJ2-1, with D perhaps being TRBD1 or TRBD2 (6 bases each). The V end was cut by 6 bases, the J end by 2 bases, with 8 bases between. The length of the CDR3 is 13 residues. The CDR3 sequence: CASRGGPYNEQFF. CDR3 nucleotide sequence: TGTGCCAGCAGGGGGGGCCCCTACAATGAGCAGTTCTTC.

This clonotype was seen only a few times. The chain recombines TRBV5-1 with TRBJ2-1, with a weak D call TRBD2 (5 bases). Trimming removed 1 base at V and 2 bases at J, with 10 bases between. This CDR3 has 15 amino acids. Per germline, CDR1 SGHRS and CDR2 YFSETQ. CDR3 residues: CASSLLSVAYNEQFF. CDR3 nucleotides: TGCGCCAGCAGCTTGCTTAGCGTCGCCTACAATGAGCAGTTCTTC.

The chain links TRBV20-1 to TRBJ2-5; perhaps TRBD2 as D (5 bases). The CDR3 runs to 16 residues. The V and J ends lost 0 bases and 1 base respectively, with 15 bases between them. Germline CDR1 DFQATT, CDR2 SNEGSKA (reference sequence). This CDR3 reads CSARDRRGVVQETQYF. The CDR3 nucleotides are TGCAGTGCTAGAGATCGACGGGGAGTAGTCCAAGAGACCCAGTACTTC.

The genes are TRBV6-2 or TRBV6-3 and TRBJ1-1; D is undetermined. Germline loops: CDR1 MNHEY, CDR2 SVGEGT. Trimming took off 5 bases at V and 0 bases at J, with 7 bases between the two ends. The CDR3 consists of 13 residues. This CDR3 reads CASSNAVNTEAFF. The DNA for the CDR3 is TGTGCCAGCAGTAACGCAGTGAACACTGAAGCTTTCTTT.

The genes are TRBV27 and TRBJ2-2; D is perhaps TRBD1 (6 bases). The CDR3 length is 15 residues. Between the trimmed V and J ends, which lost 5 bases and 2 bases, there was a span of 12 bases. CDR1 MNHEY and CDR2 SMNVEV come from the germline V gene (reference sequence). The CDR3 here is CASSTWDINTGELFF. The CDR3 DNA reads TGTGCCAGCAGTACCTGGGACATTAACACCGGGGAGCTGTTTTTT.

The DNA for the CDR3 is TGTGCCAGCAGCTTCACCTCCGGGACTAGCGGGAGTATCTCCTCCTACGAGCAGTACTTC. This translates into CASSFTSGTSGSISSYEQYF. This chain links TRBV7-4 with TRBJ2-7, with 14 positions matching TRBD2. Germline lookup yields CDR1 SGHVT and CDR2 SQSDAQ. The J segment lost 0 bases and the V segment lost 3 bases, leaving 13 bases of the junction unmatched. The CDR3 is 20 amino acids.